Shown below are 10 T cell receptor beta chains from a single sample sequenced in a study of blood T cell repertoires in COVID-19. Produced via immunoSEQ multiplex PCR; TCRdb's table is partial and in-frame only. Of approximately 26,000 clones listed, 92% are singletons. The sequencing input was peripheral blood. Every receptor here comes from a human donor in a cohort sampled during active COVID-19.

The V and J genes are TRBV13 and TRBJ2-7; D possibly corresponds to TRBD2 (6 bases). This CDR3 has 14 residues. Germline V gene sequence: CDR1 PRHDT, CDR2 FYEKMQ (reference sequence). Trimming removed 5 bases at V and 6 bases at J, with 17 bases between. The CDR3 DNA reads as TGTGCCAGCAGCCACGGGACTCACCCAATCGAGCAGTACTTC. Its translation: CASSHGTHPIEQYF.

The rearrangement joins TRBV6-6 to TRBJ1-1, with D perhaps TRBD1 (5 bases). The CDR3 contains 13 residues. Germline V gives CDR1 MNHNY, CDR2 SVGAGI (reference sequence). V was cut by 6 bases and J by 1 base, with 9 bases left in between. The CDR3 here is CASRRQSNTEAFF. CDR3 DNA sequence: TGTGCCAGCAGAAGACAGTCGAACACTGAAGCTTTCTTT.

This sequence joins TRBV5-1 and TRBJ2-5; maybe TRBD2 (5 bases). The CDR3 covers 12 residues. Germline V lookup: CDR1 SGHRS, CDR2 YFSETQ. The V end lost 7 bases, the J end lost 5 bases, and 12 bases lay between the germline ends. The CDR3 nucleotides read TGCGCCAGCTTCGGACCGGGGGAGACCCAGTACTTC. Protein sequence: CASFGPGETQYF.

This clone has only a few counts. The rearrangement uses TRBV4-2 and TRBJ2-3; 8 nucleotides match TRBD2. CDR3 length: 16 amino acids. The ends lost 3 bases at V and 5 bases at J; junction bases unmatched: 10. The germline gives CDR1 LGHNA, CDR2 YNFKEQ. The CDR3 nucleotides are TGTGCCAGCAGCCAGTCGACTCTAGCGGGTGGAGATACGCAGTATTTT. Translation gives CASSQSTLAGGDTQYF.

V usage is TRBV14 and J usage is TRBJ2-1; no reliable D call. V was trimmed by 1 base and J by 4 bases, leaving 2 bases between them. Germline CDR1 reads SGHDN; CDR2 reads FVKESK. This CDR3 is built from 12 residues. CDR3 residues: CASSQAYNEQFF. The CDR3 DNA is TGTGCCAGCAGCCAAGCATACAATGAGCAGTTCTTC.

This clone was recorded a few times. This sequence joins TRBV4-2 and TRBJ2-7, with 9 bases lining up with TRBD1. Germline trimming cut 0 bases from V and 6 bases from J; bases unmatched to any gene: 3. Per the germline V gene, CDR1 is LGHNA and CDR2 is YNFKEQ. CDR3 size: 14 residues. The CDR3 DNA follows: TGTGCCAGCAGCCAAGATAACAGGGGGCTCGAGCAGTACTTC. It codes for CASSQDNRGLEQYF.

The chain couples TRBV28 to TRBJ1-5; tentatively, D is TRBD1 (5 bases). Germline values: CDR1 MDHEN, CDR2 SYDVKM. Trimming cost V 5 bases and J 4 bases, with 9 bases left between them. This CDR3 has 13 residues. CDR3 in DNA: TGTGCCAGCAGTCCCACAGGAAATCAGCCCCAGCATTTT. Its translation is CASSPTGNQPQHF. Based on the CDR3 plus reference TRBV28 and TRBJ1-5, the full variable domain is DVKVTQSSRYLVKRTGEKVFLECVQDMDHENMFWYRQDPGLGLRLIYFSYDVKMKEKGDIPEGYSVSREKKERFSLILESASTNQTSMYLCASSPTGNQPQHFGDGTRLSIL.

This chain links TRBV11-3 with TRBJ2-7; the match to TRBD1 covers 7 bases. J was trimmed by 4 bases and V by 0 bases; bases with no gene match: 12. CDR3 length: 17 amino acids. The germline V gene encodes CDR1 SGHNT and CDR2 YENEEA. CDR3 sequence: CASSLDRARDRTYEQYF. The CDR3 DNA sequence: TGTGCCAGCAGCTTAGATCGAGCTCGGGACAGAACGTACGAGCAGTACTTC.

This clone was detected only a few times. The J gene is TRBJ2-7, the V gene TRBV4-2; the match to TRBD2 covers 7 bases. Germline values: CDR1 LGHNA, CDR2 YNFKEQ. CDR3 size: 13 residues. The V and J ends lost 4 bases and 5 bases, in that order; junction bases with no gene match: 5. The CDR3 coding sequence is TGTGCCAGCAGCCTGGCGGGGGTCAACGAGCAGTACTTC. Translating it yields CASSLAGVNEQYF.

V gene TRBV6-1 combines with J gene TRBJ1-2; possibly TRBD1 for D (5 bases). CDR1 MNHNS and CDR2 SASEGT come from the germline V gene. The V and J ends lost 2 bases and 5 bases respectively, with 9 bases between them. The CDR3 sequence is 13 residues long. The CDR3 reads CASSESSGYGYTF. CDR3 coding DNA: TGTGCCAGCAGTGAATCGTCAGGGTATGGCTACACCTTC.